Presented here are 8 T cell receptor beta chains from one specimen sequenced in a study of shared clonotypes between healthy human individuals. Method: immunoSEQ multiplex PCR; TCRdb's copy keeps in-frame clones and lacks some. The table shows 1,500,000 or so clones, with around 97% occurring only once. The specimen sequenced was naive CD4+ T cells sorted from blood. Specified subset: CD45RA+ positively selected. The receptors were gathered from a man between 25 and 39 years old in good health.

The V call is TRBV5-1, the J call TRBJ2-5; 10 positions agree with TRBD2. The CDR3 is 17 amino acids. Germline V gene data show CDR1 as SGHRS and CDR2 as YFSETQ. J was trimmed by 5 bases and V by 4 bases; bases with no gene match: 14. The CDR3 coding sequence is TGCGCCAGCAGCCCGGATCAAAAAGCGGGAGGGAGGGAGACCCAGTACTTC. Translation gives CASSPDQKAGGRETQYF.

The chain joins TRBV5-4 to TRBJ1-1, with D possibly matching TRBD1 (6 bases). Between the trimmed V and J ends, which lost 4 bases and 1 base, there was a span of 11 bases. The CDR3 spans 14 residues. The germline V gene encodes CDR1 SGHNT and CDR2 YYREEE (reference sequence). CDR3 nucleotide sequence: TGTGCCAGCAGCAAGGACAGAGCGAACACTGAAGCTTTCTTT. It specifies CASSKDRANTEAFF.

This clone has just one count. V is TRBV6-6 and J is TRBJ2-7; D not resolved. Germline V gene data show CDR1 as MNHNY and CDR2 as SVGAGI (reference sequence). This CDR3 is 10 amino acids long. V was pared by 8 bases and J by 3 bases, with 5 bases between. The CDR3 here is CASQDYEQYF. The CDR3 DNA is TGTGCCAGCCAAGACTACGAGCAGTACTTC.

The chain joins TRBV6-5 to TRBJ2-3, with a weak D call TRBD1 (5 bases). Germline V gene data show CDR1 as MNHEY and CDR2 as SVGAGI. V lost 1 base and J 2 bases, leaving 10 bases between the germline ends. The CDR3 runs to 15 residues. CDR3 residues: CASSYFKGPTDTQYF. The DNA for the CDR3 is TGTGCCAGCAGTTACTTCAAGGGGCCCACAGATACGCAGTATTTT.

This clone has only a few counts. The chain is built from TRBV10-1 and TRBJ1-1; D is undetermined. Germline V gene sequence: CDR1 WNHNN, CDR2 SYGVQD (reference sequence). V gave up 3 bases and J gave up 1 base, with 6 bases separating them. The CDR3 has 13 residues. This chain's CDR3 is CASSEPGNTEAFF. CDR3 DNA: TGCGCCAGCAGTGAACCGGGGAACACTGAAGCTTTCTTT.

The V and J genes are TRBV6-1 and TRBJ2-7; D gene ambiguous. From germline, CDR1 is MNHNS and CDR2 SASEGT. The CDR3 extends over 13 amino acids. Deletions cut 5 bases from V and 7 bases from J, with 15 bases between. This chain's CDR3 is CASSLPKVHEQYF. Written as DNA, the CDR3 is TGTGCCAGCAGTCTCCCCAAAGTCCATGAGCAGTACTTC.

This clone was seen only once. The chain carries TRBV6-5 and TRBJ2-7; D may be TRBD2 (6 bases). Germline loops: CDR1 MNHEY, CDR2 SVGAGI. V was trimmed by 0 bases and J by 1 base, leaving 10 bases between them. The CDR3 is 15 amino acids. For the CDR3, the DNA is TGTGCCAGCAGTTACTCGCGCGGGGTTTCCTACGAGCAGTACTTC. The encoded protein is CASSYSRGVSYEQYF.

The rearrangement links TRBV10-1 to TRBJ2-7, with D possibly called TRBD1 or TRBD2 (5 bases each). V dropped 9 bases and J dropped 2 bases, with 20 bases sitting between them. The V gene's germline CDR1 is WNHNN and CDR2 SYGVQD (reference sequence). This CDR3 is built from 15 residues. The CDR3 here is CARPNYWDLTYEQYF. The DNA for the CDR3 is TGCGCCAGGCCTAACTACTGGGACCTCACCTACGAGCAGTACTTC.